This entry is about one T cell receptor (beta chain). What it binds is not known. Repertoires were generated with immunoSEQ multiplex PCR, while TCRdb's copy carries only in-frame clones and drops some. This table has about 160,000 clones, 89% appearing once. This record comes from a study of cytomegalovirus exposure and HLA in healthy donors. Study information: Later, an analysis reported that the 130 or so validation repertoires had used the same platform as the roughly 680 first-cohort repertoires. Study-level points and caveats: Reportedly, diagnosis of cytomegalovirus status by the classifier showed high specificity and sensitivity.

Germline loops: CDR1 SGDLS, CDR2 YYNGEE. This CDR3 comprises 16 residues. The V segment lost 4 bases and the J segment 7 bases; nucleotides outside the gene matches: 9. The clonotype comes from a man younger than 35 in good health and CMV-seropositive. This rearrangement joins TRBV9 to TRBJ2-5, with 14 bases identical to TRBD2. Sequencing was carried out using PBMCs. The chain's CDR3 is CASSPPGLAGEVTQYF. The DNA for the CDR3 is TGTGCCAGCAGCCCTCCGGGACTAGCGGGAGAGGTGACCCAGTACTTC.